This is a list of T cell receptor beta chains from one sample in a study of technical replicates of blood from a handful of donors. The table came from immunoSEQ multiplex PCR; TCRdb's copy has only in-frame clones and leaves some out. The top ten clones hold just under 0.25% of a sample with around 79,000 clones, over 75% of them seen once. The sequenced sample consisted of T cells isolated from PBMCs. These receptors were taken from a human donor in good health. The conserved cysteine and the conserved F or W are not part of the CDR3 here. The D gene is left open where the match is weak.

>TRBD1|TRBV29-1|TRBJ1-1
SVAGTGLVTEAF
>NA|TRBV27|TRBJ1-2
ASSLLPQGRGGYT
>TRBD1|TRBV5-1|TRBJ1-1
ASSLNLLLQGGYTEAF
>TRBD2|TRBV27|TRBJ2-7
ASSRGGEIYEQY
>NA|TRBV5-1|TRBJ1-2
ASSLQPGQENGYT
>NA|TRBV5-1|TRBJ1-2
ASSLGPGDPDNYGYT
>TRBD1|TRBV2|TRBJ2-2
ASRDRGTGELF
>NA|TRBV5-4|TRBJ1-1
ASRKSSGTEAF
>TRBD1|TRBV27|TRBJ1-2
ASSEGRGRMNYGYT
>TRBD1|TRBV2|TRBJ2-2
AIRGQGEVTGELF
>NA|TRBV6-1|TRBJ1-1
ASSETWRAF
>NA|TRBV2|TRBJ1-2
ASSEGAGGYT
>NA|TRBV6-5|TRBJ2-1
ASSYSSRRGNEQF
>NA|TRBV6-1|TRBJ2-1
ASKWNSINEQF
>TRBD2|TRBV5-1|TRBJ2-1
ASSLSGGGNEQF
>TRBD2|TRBV28|TRBJ2-7
ASSGGLAAVYEQY
>NA|TRBV4-2|TRBJ2-3
ASSQDLRGDTQY
>NA|TRBV11-2|TRBJ2-2
ASSREHTGELF